The 27 T cell receptor beta chains in this list originate from one sample, sequenced in a study of blood T cell repertoires in COVID-19. Here immunoSEQ multiplex PCR was the method, and the copy in TCRdb shows in-frame clones only, minus some. The sample lists 65,000 to 95,000 clones, approximately 86% occurring once. Sequencing was done on a sample of peripheral blood. Receptors originate from an older man with active or convalescent COVID-19.

The J gene is TRBJ1-3, the V gene TRBV18; D is unresolved. The ends were cut back, 4 bases at V and 5 bases at J, with 9 bases in the middle. CDR1 is KGHSH, CDR2 LQKENI, per germline. This CDR3 region has 13 residues. The CDR3 protein is CASSQRDRNTIYF. The CDR3 nucleotides are TGTGCCAGCTCACAGAGAGATAGAAACACCATATATTTT.

DNA of the CDR3: TGCGCCAGCAGCCCTACCACCGGAGGTAACTATGGCTACACCTTC. Translation: CASSPTTGGNYGYTF. The chain recombines TRBV5-1 with TRBJ1-2; D is uncertain. V was pared by 4 bases and J by 1 base, with 14 bases between. Looked up from germline, CDR1 is SGHRS and CDR2 is YFSETQ. This CDR3 is 15 amino acids long.

The rearrangement links TRBV6-1 to TRBJ2-7; D might be TRBD1 (6 bases). Trimming pared 3 bases from V and 9 bases from J, leaving 18 bases between. From germline, CDR1 is MNHNS and CDR2 SASEGT. This CDR3 contains 14 residues. CDR3 coding DNA: TGTGCCAGCAGTGACAACAGGGTGGGGGTCCGGCAGTACGTC. This encodes CASSDNRVGVRQYV.

The genes are TRBV5-1 and TRBJ1-5; the match to TRBD1 covers 7 bases. This CDR3 has 15 amino acids. The junction had 9 bases not matched to a gene; V was cut back by 1 base and J by 8 bases. Germline CDR1 is SGHRS and CDR2 is YFSETQ. CDR3 amino acids: CASSLRTGLGEPQHF. Here the CDR3 DNA reads TGCGCCAGCAGCTTGCGGACAGGCCTTGGGGAGCCCCAGCATTTT. Full variable domain (outside the CDR3, taken from reference TRBV5-1 and TRBJ1-5): KAGVTQTPRYLIKTRGQQVTLSCSPISGHRSVSWYQQTPGQGLQFLFEYFSETQRNKGNFPGRFSGRQFSNSRSEMNVSTLELGDSALYLCASSLRTGLGEPQHFGDGTRLSIL.

This clone was recorded a few times. The J gene is TRBJ2-5, the V gene TRBV11-2, with 8 bases matching TRBD2. This CDR3 is built from 15 residues. Germline CDR1 SGHAT, CDR2 FQNNGV. V shed 4 bases, J shed 7 bases, and the junction held 11 bases outside the gene matches. CDR3 nucleotides: TGTGCCAGCAGCTCAGGACTAGCACCAAGTGGGACCCAGTACTTC. This gives the protein CASSSGLAPSGTQYF.

The chain is built from TRBV4-1 and TRBJ2-6; 8 bases fit TRBD1. The J segment lost 3 bases and the V segment lost 4 bases, leaving 5 bases of the junction unmatched. The V gene's germline CDR1 is MGHRA and CDR2 YSYEKL. The CDR3 contains 16 residues. CDR3: CASSRAGGRGANVLTF. In DNA, the CDR3 is TGCGCCAGCAGCCGAGCAGGGGGCCGTGGGGCCAACGTCCTGACTTTC.

The chain combines TRBV5-8 with TRBJ2-2, with D possibly matching TRBD1 (5 bases). V gave up 0 bases and J gave up 6 bases, with 9 bases separating them. This CDR3 region has 14 residues. Per germline, CDR1 SGHTS and CDR2 YDEGEE. CDR3 region: CASSLETASGELFF. CDR3 DNA: TGTGCCAGCAGCTTGGAGACAGCATCCGGGGAGCTGTTTTTT.

This clone showed up just once. This rearrangement joins TRBV3-1 (or the pseudogene TRBV3-2) to TRBJ1-1; D ambiguous. The CDR3 is 12 amino acids. Trimming left V 2 bases short and J 5 bases short, with 6 bases between. Looked up from germline, CDR1 is LGHDT and CDR2 is YNNKEL (reference sequence). The CDR3 spells CASSQKTTEAFF. The CDR3 DNA sequence: TGTGCCAGCAGCCAAAAGACAACTGAAGCTTTCTTT.

This chain connects TRBV5-1 to TRBJ2-5, with 11 nucleotides matching TRBD2. Germline loops: CDR1 SGHRS, CDR2 YFSETQ. This CDR3 has 14 amino acids. Losses at the gene ends were 5 bases for V and 1 base for J; bases not matched to a gene: 1. The CDR3 DNA reads as TGCGCCAGCAGGGGGACTAGCGGCCAAGAGACCCAGTACTTC. Protein product: CASRGTSGQETQYF.

This clone was seen a single time. The chain uses TRBV30 and TRBJ2-7; 7 nucleotides agree with TRBD2. Trimming cost V 0 bases and J 9 bases; bases outside gene matches: 14. The CDR3 has 15 amino acids. Germline lookup yields CDR1 GTSNPN and CDR2 SVGIG (reference sequence). DNA for the CDR3: TGTGCCTGGAGTGTAAGAGGACGGGCGGGAGAAGGGCAGTACGTC. Its protein is CAWSVRGRAGEGQYV.

The CDR3: CASSEWREWGSGTDTQYF. The CDR3 region has the DNA TGCGCCAGCAGTGAGTGGCGGGAGTGGGGTAGTGGCACAGATACGCAGTATTTT. The V and J genes are TRBV10-1 and TRBJ2-3, with 7 bases lining up with TRBD2. CDR3 length: 18 residues. From germline, CDR1 is WNHNN and CDR2 SYGVQD (reference sequence). V was clipped by 1 base and J by 1 base; unmatched bases: 11.

In its sample, this clone was seen many times. The chain couples TRBV2 to TRBJ2-3, with 10 bases matching TRBD1. The CDR3 has 14 amino acids. Germline loops: CDR1 SNHLY, CDR2 FYNNEI. V trimming: 8 bases; J trimming: 4 bases; junction bases outside the gene matches: 6. This chain's CDR3 is CASSRDRGADTQYF. DNA of the CDR3: TGTGCCAGCTCCCGGGACAGGGGAGCAGATACGCAGTATTTT.

The genes are TRBV6-5 and TRBJ1-1, with 9 bases aligning to TRBD1. This CDR3 comprises 16 residues. CDR1 is MNHEY, CDR2 SVGAGI, per germline. The V gene end was trimmed by 1 base and the J gene end by 2 bases; junction bases not matched to a gene: 5. Here the CDR3 reads CASSYYGQGRNTEAFF. The CDR3 DNA follows: TGTGCCAGCAGTTACTACGGACAGGGGCGAAACACTGAAGCTTTCTTT.

This chain uses TRBV28 with TRBJ1-4, with a tentative D call TRBD1 (5 bases). The CDR3 covers 15 residues. V lost 3 bases and J lost 8, with 16 bases in between. Germline lookup yields CDR1 MDHEN and CDR2 SYDVKM. The CDR3 coding sequence is TGTGCCAGCAGTTTTAATCGGGGGACGAACGAAAAACTGTTTTTT. It encodes CASSFNRGTNEKLFF.

The V gene is TRBV19, the J gene TRBJ1-2, with D possibly matching TRBD1 (5 bases). This CDR3 is built from 14 residues. V lost 3 bases and J lost 7, with 15 bases in between. In germline, CDR1 is LNHDA, CDR2 SQIVND (reference sequence). CDR3 residues: CASSIQGTKGGYTF. As DNA, the CDR3 is TGTGCCAGTAGTATCCAGGGTACAAAGGGTGGCTACACCTTC.

The V gene is TRBV29-1, the J gene TRBJ1-2; 7 nucleotides line up with TRBD1. The J segment lost 0 bases and the V segment lost 6 bases, leaving 13 bases of the junction unmatched. Germline lookup yields CDR1 SQVTM and CDR2 ANQGSEA. The CDR3 loop spans 16 amino acids. The DNA of the CDR3 is TGCAGCGTCCGCCGGACAGGCGGGATTTCTAACTATGGCTACACCTTC. Translated: CSVRRTGGISNYGYTF.

The V and J genes are TRBV6-5 and TRBJ1-5; D possibly corresponds to TRBD1 (6 bases). Germline V gene data show CDR1 as MNHEY and CDR2 as SVGAGI. With 8 bases removed from V and 5 bases from J, the gap between germline ends came to 16 bases. This CDR3 is 14 amino acids long. As DNA, the CDR3 is TGTGCCAGCCTTCCGTCAGGGGCCGATCAGCCCCAGCATTTT. The encoded protein is CASLPSGADQPQHF.

The chain carries TRBV3-1 (or the pseudogene TRBV3-2) and TRBJ1-2, with D hard to call. Germline CDR1 reads LGHDT; CDR2 reads YNNKEL (reference sequence). CDR3 length equals 13 residues. Trimming shortened V by 1 base and J by 8 bases, and 11 bases separated the two germline ends. The CDR3 DNA reads as TGTGCCAGCAGCCAAGTGGGGAGATTGGGCTACACCTTC. Amino acid sequence: CASSQVGRLGYTF.

This clone was observed a single time. The chain joins TRBV6-5 to TRBJ1-4, with D possibly being TRBD1 (6 bases). Trimming removed 6 bases from V and 7 bases from J, with 9 bases in between. This CDR3 is 12 amino acids long. Germline values: CDR1 MNHEY, CDR2 SVGAGI. CDR3 in DNA: TGTGCCAGCAGAGGGGACATTGAAAAACTGTTTTTT. As protein: CASRGDIEKLFF.

This clone turned up a few times. The chain recombines TRBV7-9 with TRBJ1-2; perhaps TRBD1 as D (5 bases). CDR1 and CDR2 (germline): SEHNR, FQNEAQ (reference sequence). Trimming shortened V by 1 base and J by 1 base, and 10 bases separated the two germline ends. This CDR3 has 15 residues. The CDR3 sequence: CASSLGQPDNYGYTF. DNA for the CDR3: TGTGCCAGCAGCTTAGGACAGCCAGATAACTATGGCTACACCTTC.

There are a few counts of this clone. The chain has TRBV6-5 and TRBJ2-1; perhaps TRBD1 as D (5 bases). The CDR3 loop spans 13 amino acids. Per the germline V gene, CDR1 is MNHEY and CDR2 is SVGAGI. Trimming left V 8 bases short and J 6 bases short, with 14 bases between. The CDR3 DNA sequence: TGTGCCAGCTGCAGGGTCCCCGGCAATGAGCAGTTCTTC. This encodes CASCRVPGNEQFF.

In its sample, this clone was seen a few times. This likely comes from a read error, as the CDR3 has no conserved phenylalanine or tryptophan at its end. The DNA is omitted, as the CDR3 cannot be located on it reliably, and the CDR3 follows TCRdb's listing. The rearrangement joins TRBV15 to TRBJ1-1. 13 amino acids form the CDR3, both terminal residues included. Per the germline V gene, CDR1 is LNHNV and CDR2 is YYDKDF (reference sequence). The CDR3 loop reads CATSRDPMTRSFS.

The V and J genes are TRBV30 and TRBJ1-2; perhaps TRBD1 as D (5 bases). This CDR3 has 13 residues. In germline, CDR1 is GTSNPN, CDR2 SVGIG (reference sequence). Trimming stripped 5 bases from V and 2 bases from J, with 12 bases between. As DNA, the CDR3 is TGTGCCTGGGAGACAGCATTGAACTATGGCTACACCTTC. This encodes CAWETALNYGYTF.

The J gene is TRBJ1-2, the V gene TRBV5-1, with D possibly matching TRBD1 (5 bases). V was cut by 0 bases and J by 7 bases, with 10 bases left in between. Per germline, CDR1 SGHRS and CDR2 YFSETQ. The CDR3 has 13 residues. Written as DNA, the CDR3 is TGCGCCAGCAGCTTGGGACAGATGCGTGGCTACACCTTC. It translates to CASSLGQMRGYTF.

This chain links TRBV11-2 with TRBJ1-1, with D maybe TRBD1 (5 bases). This CDR3 region has 15 residues. The V gene's germline CDR1 is SGHAT and CDR2 FQNNGV. Trimming cost V 2 bases and J 0 bases, with 10 bases left between them. The CDR3 protein is CASSLRGIMNTEAFF. The CDR3 nucleotides read TGTGCCAGCAGCTTAAGGGGAATCATGAACACTGAAGCTTTCTTT.

V usage is TRBV18 and J usage is TRBJ2-7; the D gene is possibly TRBD1 (5 bases). Trimming pared 3 bases from V and 7 bases from J, leaving 13 bases between. Germline V lookup: CDR1 KGHSH, CDR2 LQKENI. The CDR3 is 13 residues long. This CDR3 reads CASSPGPVLEQYV. CDR3 nucleotides: TGTGCCAGCTCACCGGGGCCGGTATTGGAGCAGTACGTC.

J is TRBJ1-5 and V is TRBV2; the D gene is possibly TRBD1 (6 bases). V lost 7 bases and J lost 3, with 13 bases in between. Germline V CDR1 and CDR2: SNHLY, FYNNEI. The CDR3 has 14 residues. The CDR3 reads CASKSGVYNQPQHF. CDR3 bases: TGTGCCAGCAAGTCAGGGGTGTACAATCAGCCCCAGCATTTT.